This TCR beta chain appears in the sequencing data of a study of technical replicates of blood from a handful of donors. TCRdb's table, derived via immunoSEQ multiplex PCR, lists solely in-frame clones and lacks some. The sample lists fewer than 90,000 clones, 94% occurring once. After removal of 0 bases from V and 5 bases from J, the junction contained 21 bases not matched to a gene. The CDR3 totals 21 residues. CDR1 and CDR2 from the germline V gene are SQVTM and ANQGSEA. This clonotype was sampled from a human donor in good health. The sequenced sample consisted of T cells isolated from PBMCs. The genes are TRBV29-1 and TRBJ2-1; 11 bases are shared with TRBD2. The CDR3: CSVEDPHVRLAGGGPDNEQFF. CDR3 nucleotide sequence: TGCAGCGTTGAAGATCCTCATGTCAGATTAGCGGGAGGGGGCCCTGACAATGAGCAGTTCTTC.